Listed here are 23 T cell receptor beta chains from one sample, sequenced in a study of blood T cell repertoires in COVID-19. Here immunoSEQ multiplex PCR was the method, and the copy in TCRdb shows in-frame clones only, minus some. The data contain more than 350,000 clones, just under 90% of them singletons. The sample consisted of PBMCs or T cells enriched from blood (not recorded which). These receptors were obtained from a woman between 50 and 59 years old who had recovered from COVID-19.

J is TRBJ2-5 and V is TRBV11-2; 7 bases are a match to TRBD2. CDR1 and CDR2 (germline): SGHAT, FQNNGV. J gave up 5 bases and V 8 bases, and 11 bases lay outside the gene matches. The CDR3 consists of 14 residues. CDR3 sequence (DNA): TGTGCCAGCGGCGCGAGAGGGGAGGGGGAGACCCAGTACTTC. This translates into CASGARGEGETQYF.

This clone was seen a single time. This chain connects TRBV27 to TRBJ1-2, with D possibly matching TRBD1 (5 bases). Germline loops: CDR1 MNHEY, CDR2 SMNVEV (reference sequence). V lost 6 bases and J 3 bases, leaving 14 bases between the germline ends. The CDR3 consists of 14 residues. Here the CDR3 DNA reads TGTGCCAGCAGCCCCGGTAGGGGATACTATGGCTACACCTTC. Encoded protein: CASSPGRGYYGYTF.

The rearrangement uses TRBV30 and TRBJ2-1; D uncertain. Germline values: CDR1 GTSNPN, CDR2 SVGIG (reference sequence). The CDR3 is 15 residues long. Trimming shortened V by 0 bases and J by 4 bases, and 13 bases separated the two germline ends. The CDR3, as DNA: TGTGCCTGGAGTGTAGTACTAACCCCTTACAATGAGCAGTTCTTC. This codes for CAWSVVLTPYNEQFF.

This chain uses TRBV12-3 or TRBV12-4 with TRBJ1-1; no reliable D call. V was cut by 7 bases and J by 4 bases, with 10 bases left in between. The CDR3 is 12 amino acids. The CDR3 region is CASKMGVTEAFF. The CDR3 DNA reads TGTGCCAGCAAGATGGGAGTCACTGAAGCTTTCTTT.

The chain couples TRBV5-6 to TRBJ1-2; 7 positions match TRBD1. The CDR3 has 13 residues. The V and J ends lost 2 bases and 4 bases, in that order; junction bases with no gene match: 2. Germline lookup yields CDR1 SGHDT and CDR2 YYEEEE. CDR3 nucleotide sequence: TGTGCCAGCAGCTTCGGGACAGCCTATGGCTACACCTTC. Residues: CASSFGTAYGYTF.

The table lists this clone with a few counts. The chain uses TRBV18 and TRBJ2-3, with TRBD2 matching 7 bases. Germline loops: CDR1 KGHSH, CDR2 LQKENI. The CDR3 is 17 residues long. Losses at the gene ends were 3 bases for V and 0 bases for J; bases not matched to a gene: 9. The CDR3 reads CASSPPSSGFSTDTQYF. The CDR3 nucleotides are TGTGCCAGCTCACCTCCGTCTAGCGGATTTAGCACAGATACGCAGTATTTT.

The chain links TRBV28 to TRBJ1-1, with D tentatively TRBD1 (6 bases). V dropped 7 bases and J dropped 1 base, with 31 bases sitting between them. This CDR3 is 20 amino acids long. Per germline, CDR1 MDHEN and CDR2 SYDVKM. CDR3 region: CASTTSEGVIGGAGNTEAFF. CDR3 coding DNA: TGTGCCAGCACTACATCTGAAGGAGTTATAGGGGGGGCCGGGAACACTGAAGCTTTCTTT.

The J gene is TRBJ1-2, the V gene TRBV3-1 (or the pseudogene TRBV3-2); D might be TRBD1 (5 bases). The CDR3 loop spans 14 amino acids. Germline assignment: CDR1 LGHDT and CDR2 YNNKEL (reference sequence). V was clipped by 5 bases and J by 10 bases, with 20 bases between them. The CDR3 loop reads CASSFQGTPSPYTF. CDR3 DNA: TGTGCCAGCAGCTTCCAGGGTACCCCCTCGCCCTACACCTTC.

The chain combines TRBV18 with TRBJ1-6; no reliable D call. The CDR3 is 15 amino acids. Germline CDR1 is KGHSH and CDR2 is LQKENI. Trimming shortened V by 6 bases and J by 6 bases, and 15 bases separated the two germline ends. CDR3 in amino acids: CASSTTETANSPLHF. DNA for the CDR3: TGTGCCAGCTCCACCACGGAAACAGCTAATTCACCCCTCCACTTT.

The chain links TRBV6-5 to TRBJ1-2, with TRBD1 as a possible D gene (6 bases). Germline V gene lookup returns CDR1 MNHEY and CDR2 SVGAGI. The CDR3 covers 15 residues. Trimming left V 6 bases short and J 7 bases short, with 21 bases between. CDR3 nucleotide sequence: TGTGCCAGCAGACCCCGGGGACATCGGCTTCTTGGCTACACCTTC. This translates into CASRPRGHRLLGYTF.

J is TRBJ1-2 and V is TRBV2; the D is unclear. The CDR3 is made up of 12 amino acids. Germline CDR1 is SNHLY and CDR2 is FYNNEI. V dropped 4 bases and J dropped 7 bases, with 10 bases sitting between them. The DNA for the CDR3 is TGTGCCAGCAGTGGCTCTCGGGTTGGCTACACCTTC. It translates to CASSGSRVGYTF.

This clone has just one count. The CDR3 nucleotides read TGCGCCAGCAGTTCACAACCTGGGCTCACAGATACGCAGTATTTT. Residues: CASSSQPGLTDTQYF. This chain joins TRBV5-1 and TRBJ2-3; D remains ambiguous. The germline V and J ends were trimmed by 5 bases and 2 bases, with 15 bases remaining between them. Germline CDR1 is SGHRS and CDR2 is YFSETQ. The CDR3 has 15 residues.

The chain joins TRBV11-2 to TRBJ2-3; no firm D call. The CDR3 spans 15 residues. V was shortened by 5 bases and J by 5 bases, with 17 bases between the two germline ends. From germline, CDR1 is SGHAT and CDR2 FQNNGV. CDR3 sequence (DNA): TGTGCCAGCAGCCCCGACTGGGTCTCGGGAGATACGCAGTATTTT. This gives the protein CASSPDWVSGDTQYF.

The chain links TRBV30 to TRBJ2-5; no definite D call. This CDR3 contains 13 residues. V was clipped by 1 base and J by 1 base, with 7 bases between them. CDR1 and CDR2 (germline): GTSNPN, SVGIG (reference sequence). CDR3 amino acids: CAWSGTSQETQYF. CDR3 DNA sequence: TGTGCCTGGAGTGGTACATCCCAAGAGACCCAGTACTTC. Drawing the rest from reference TRBV30 and TRBJ2-5, the complete variable domain is SQTIHQWPATLVQPVGSPLSLECTVEGTSNPNLYWYRQAAGRGLQLLFYSVGIGQISSEVPQNLSASRPQDRQFILSSKKLLLSDSGFYLCAWSGTSQETQYFGPGTRLLVL.

This chain uses TRBV6-6 with TRBJ2-6, with TRBD2 matching 8 bases. The J segment lost 0 bases and the V segment lost 5 bases, leaving 9 bases of the junction unmatched. The CDR3 has 18 residues. Germline V gene lookup returns CDR1 MNHNY and CDR2 SVGAGI (reference sequence). The CDR3 coding sequence is TGTGCCAGCAGTCGCGGGGGGCTCCTCTCCTCTGGGGCCAACGTCCTGACTTTC. Amino acids: CASSRGGLLSSGANVLTF.

V gene TRBV19 combines with J gene TRBJ1-2; D ambiguous. CDR3 size: 14 residues. Per germline, CDR1 LNHDA and CDR2 SQIVND (reference sequence). The germline V and J ends were trimmed by 8 bases and 4 bases, with 17 bases remaining between them. The CDR3 nucleotides are TGTGCCAGTCCGGCTGAGCGGGCTGCCTATGGCTACACCTTC. This encodes CASPAERAAYGYTF.

The rearrangement uses TRBV3-1 (or the pseudogene TRBV3-2) and TRBJ2-2; TRBD2 matches at 7 bases. CDR1 and CDR2 from the germline V gene are LGHDT and YNNKEL (reference sequence). There are 15 residues in the CDR3. Trimming took 0 bases from V and 7 from J; bases not matched to a gene: 5. The CDR3, as DNA: TGTGCCAGCAGCCAAGAGCGACTAGCTGGCGGGGAGCTGTTTTTT. Its protein is CASSQERLAGGELFF.

The genes are TRBV3-1 (or the pseudogene TRBV3-2) and TRBJ2-1; TRBD2 aligns across 11 bases. This CDR3 is built from 18 residues. V shed 2 bases, J shed 6 bases, and the junction held 12 bases outside the gene matches. From germline, CDR1 is LGHDT and CDR2 YNNKEL (reference sequence). DNA for the CDR3: TGTGCCAGCAGCCAAAGTATCAATTTACTAGCGGGGGTCAATGAGCAGTTCTTC. This encodes CASSQSINLLAGVNEQFF.

This CDR3 is CASSLSAGVTEAFF. As DNA, the CDR3 is TGCGCCAGCAGCTTGTCGGCAGGGGTCACTGAAGCTTTCTTT. The chain recombines TRBV5-1 with TRBJ1-1; tentative D call: TRBD1 (6 bases). CDR1 and CDR2 from the germline V gene are SGHRS and YFSETQ. The V and J ends lost 1 base and 4 bases respectively, with 11 bases between them. The CDR3 has 14 amino acids.

This chain links TRBV15 with TRBJ2-1; no clear D. V was trimmed by 2 bases and J by 3 bases, leaving 5 bases between them. CDR1 LNHNV and CDR2 YYDKDF come from the germline V gene (reference sequence). The CDR3 has 13 amino acids. CDR3 loop: CATSRSVYNEQFF. In DNA form, the CDR3 reads TGTGCCACCAGCAGATCAGTCTACAATGAGCAGTTCTTC.

The rearrangement links TRBV29-1 to TRBJ2-2; D remains unclear. From germline, CDR1 is SQVTM and CDR2 ANQGSEA. The V gene lost 4 bases and the J gene lost 6 bases, with 12 bases spanning the gap. The CDR3 is made up of 13 amino acids. DNA of the CDR3: TGCAGCGTTGTTGCAGGATACGCCGGGGAGCTGTTTTTT. Translation: CSVVAGYAGELFF.

The rearrangement joins TRBV9 to TRBJ2-1, with 7 bases lining up with TRBD1. Trimming at V came to 3 bases and at J to 0 bases, leaving 3 bases not matched to a gene. This CDR3 spans 15 amino acids. The germline V gene encodes CDR1 SGDLS and CDR2 YYNGEE. The CDR3 DNA follows: TGTGCCAGCAGCGGGGGACAGAACTCCTACAATGAGCAGTTCTTC. Translated: CASSGGQNSYNEQFF.

The V call is TRBV7-9, the J call TRBJ2-5; TRBD2 aligns across 7 bases. The CDR3 has 16 amino acids. CDR1 and CDR2 (germline): SEHNR, FQNEAQ (reference sequence). V dropped 6 bases and J dropped 0; count of bases not matched to a gene: 10. This CDR3 is CASSYGGNRNQETQYF. The CDR3 bases are TGTGCCAGCAGTTACGGGGGGAACAGGAACCAAGAGACCCAGTACTTC.